A selection of T cell receptor beta chains follows, all from one sample in a study of cytomegalovirus exposure and HLA in healthy donors. The assay was immunoSEQ multiplex PCR, and TCRdb's table has in-frame clones only and misses some. The sample consists of 150,000 to 200,000 clones, 81% of them appearing once. Sequencing was carried out using PBMCs. These receptors were taken from a man aged 40-49 years in good health and CMV-seropositive. Both conserved end residues are part of each CDR3. D genes are given only for firm matches. Size tells how often a clone was seen (once, few, many) or the class of an expanded clone, and some rows leave it out.

>-|TRBV5-1|TRBJ2-3|-
CASSLDGLASTDTQYF
TGCGCCAGCAGCTTGGACGGACTCGCAAGCACAGATACGCAGTATTTT
>-|TRBV19|TRBJ2-7|TRBD2
CASSAVTSGSSYEQYF
TGTGCCAGTAGTGCCGTCACTAGCGGGAGCTCCTACGAGCAGTACTTC
>-|TRBV6-4|TRBJ2-1|-
CASSESYYNEQFF
TGTGCCAGCAGTGAGAGCTACTACAATGAGCAGTTCTTC
>-|TRBV27|TRBJ2-7|-
CASRPAGQVLGQYF
TGTGCCAGCAGACCTGCGGGGCAGGTGTTAGGGCAGTACTTC
>-|TRBV5-1|TRBJ1-1|-
CASSLGGGYTEAFF
TGCGCCAGCAGCTTGGGGGGAGGGTACACTGAAGCTTTCTTT
>-|TRBV7-2|TRBJ2-5|TRBD2
CASTHGRGGEEETQYF
TGTGCCAGCACCCACGGGAGGGGTGGGGAAGAAGAGACCCAGTACTTC
>-|TRBV4-3|TRBJ2-5|TRBD1
CASSQGRRTGPQETQYF
TGCGCCAGCAGCCAAGGAAGGAGGACAGGGCCCCAAGAGACCCAGTACTTC
>-|TRBV7-6|TRBJ2-5|TRBD1
CASSFSTYDRDQETQYF
TGTGCCAGCAGCTTCTCTACATACGACAGGGACCAAGAGACCCAGTACTTC
>-|TRBV6-1|TRBJ1-5|TRBD1
CASSETGLNQPQHF
TGTGCCAGCAGTGAGACAGGGCTAAATCAGCCCCAGCATTTT
>-|TRBV6-6|TRBJ1-1|-
CASSFSTANTEAFF
TGTGCCAGCAGCTTTAGTACAGCGAACACTGAAGCTTTCTTT
>-|TRBV11-2|TRBJ1-4|-
CASSLGQSYEKLFF
TGTGCCAGCAGCTTAGGGCAGTCGTATGAAAAACTGTTTTTT
>-|TRBV6-5|TRBJ2-7|-
CASSYGGQGGRYEQYF
TGTGCCAGCAGTTACGGTGGGCAGGGGGGTCGGTACGAGCAGTACTTC
>-|TRBV5-4|TRBJ2-3|TRBD2
CASTSGRVIDTQYF
TGTGCCAGCACCTCCGGGAGGGTAATAGATACGCAGTATTTT
>-|TRBV7-9|TRBJ1-2|TRBD1
CASSAWTGADYGYTF
TGTGCCAGCAGCGCATGGACAGGGGCAGACTATGGCTACACCTTC
>-|TRBV7-9|TRBJ2-3|TRBD2
CASSRTSGSGDTQYF
TGTGCCAGCAGTCGAACTAGCGGGAGTGGGGATACGCAGTATTTT
>few|TRBV4-3|TRBJ2-6|-
CASSQDGRDGANVLTF
TGCGCCAGCAGCCAAGATGGCAGGGATGGGGCCAACGTCCTGACTTTC
>-|TRBV6-5|TRBJ1-5|TRBD1
CASSYPARGLGQPQHF
TGTGCCAGCAGTTACCCAGCCAGGGGGTTAGGTCAGCCCCAGCATTTT
>-|TRBV5-1|TRBJ2-7|TRBD1
CASSSTGAKYEQYF
TGCGCCAGCAGCTCGACAGGGGCAAAATACGAGCAGTACTTC
>-|TRBV19|TRBJ2-5|TRBD2
CATKSGRKGETQYF
TGTGCCACCAAAAGCGGGAGGAAGGGAGAGACCCAGTACTTC
>once|TRBV6-5|TRBJ2-1|TRBD2
CASSYSIFPSGNEQFF
TGTGCCAGCAGTTACTCGATTTTCCCTAGCGGCAATGAGCAGTTCTTC
>-|TRBV28|TRBJ2-7|TRBD1
CASRKGTGRTYEQYF
TGTGCCAGCAGGAAGGGGACAGGGCGAACCTACGAGCAGTACTTC
>once|TRBV30|TRBJ2-1|TRBD2
CAWTQAGDRSSYNEQFF
TGTGCCTGGACTCAAGCGGGAGACCGGAGCTCCTACAATGAGCAGTTCTTC
>-|TRBV19|TRBJ1-5|-
CASTHQGDQPQHF
TGTGCCAGTACCCACCAGGGTGATCAGCCCCAGCATTTT
>-|TRBV27|TRBJ2-3|TRBD1
CASSLSYGTGPTDTQYF
TGTGCCAGCAGTTTATCGTACGGGACAGGGCCCACAGATACGCAGTATTTT
>-|TRBV2|TRBJ2-7|TRBD1
CASRIGTGRGTYEQYF
TGTGCCAGCAGGATTGGGACAGGCCGAGGCACCTACGAGCAGTACTTC
>-|TRBV5-4|TRBJ2-7|TRBD2
CASSLPIAGGPDEQYF
TGTGCCAGCAGCTTACCCATAGCGGGGGGGCCGGACGAGCAGTACTTC
>-|TRBV13|TRBJ1-2|-
CASSQESRSNYGYTF
TGTGCCAGCAGCCAAGAGAGCAGGTCTAACTATGGCTACACCTTC
>-|TRBV9|TRBJ1-3|-
CASSTTGPLFAPGNTIYF
TGTGCCAGCAGCACCACAGGGCCTCTGTTTGCGCCGGGAAACACCATATATTTT
>once|TRBV13|TRBJ2-5|-
CASSHPGGQTQYF
TGTGCCAGCAGCCATCCGGGGGGCCAGACCCAGTACTTC
>-|TRBV18|TRBJ1-1|TRBD1
CASTRGTGENTEAFF
TGTGCCAGCACCAGGGGGACAGGGGAGAACACTGAAGCTTTCTTT
>-|TRBV5-1|TRBJ2-7|TRBD2
CASSLVSGNSYEQYF
TGCGCCAGCAGCTTGGTAAGCGGGAACAGCTACGAGCAGTACTTC
>-|TRBV7-9|TRBJ2-1|-
CASSLALGGPRNEQFF
TGTGCCAGCAGCTTGGCCCTAGGGGGTCCCCGCAATGAGCAGTTCTTC
>-|TRBV7-3|TRBJ2-5|-
CASSFGGWETQYF
TGTGCCAGCAGCTTTGGTGGCTGGGAGACCCAGTACTTC
>-|TRBV4-2|TRBJ2-7|TRBD1
CASSLSGTGGFEQYF
TGTGCCAGCAGCCTATCCGGGACAGGGGGCTTCGAGCAGTACTTC
>-|TRBV6-1|TRBJ1-1|TRBD1
CASSEVGTERAFF
TGTGCCAGCAGTGAAGTGGGGACAGAACGAGCTTTCTTT
>-|TRBV4-2|TRBJ2-5|TRBD2
CASSRSGLAGGSQETQYF
TGTGCCAGCAGCCGCTCGGGACTAGCGGGGGGGTCCCAAGAGACCCAGTACTTC
>-|TRBV9|TRBJ2-1|TRBD2
CASSSGLAVRGEQFF
TGTGCCAGCAGCTCGGGACTAGCGGTAAGAGGTGAGCAGTTCTTC
>-|TRBV6-1|TRBJ1-2|TRBD1
CASSGWDRWGYTF
TGTGCCAGCAGTGGGTGGGACAGGTGGGGCTACACCTTC
>-|TRBV9|TRBJ2-2|-
CASSVEGQGGTGELFF
TGTGCCAGCAGCGTAGAAGGTCAGGGGGGCACCGGGGAGCTGTTTTTT
>-|TRBV5-4|TRBJ2-1|TRBD2
CASSGGLVHSYNEQFF
TGTGCCAGCAGCGGGGGACTAGTCCACTCCTACAATGAGCAGTTCTTC
>-|TRBV29-1|TRBJ2-7|-
CSALGQGLTYEQYF
TGCAGCGCCTTGGGGCAGGGGCTAACCTACGAGCAGTACTTC
>-|TRBV4-1|TRBJ1-5|-
CASSQDLLQNNQPQHF
TGCGCCAGCAGCCAAGATCTATTACAGAACAATCAGCCCCAGCATTTT
>-|TRBV7-9|TRBJ2-5|TRBD2
CASSLSPGTSGRETQYF
TGTGCCAGCAGCTTATCGCCCGGGACTAGCGGGAGGGAGACCCAGTACTTC
>-|TRBV5-1|TRBJ2-2|TRBD1
CASSGGQPAGELFF
TGCGCCAGCAGCGGGGGACAGCCCGCCGGGGAGCTGTTTTTT
>-|TRBV7-3|TRBJ2-1|-
CASSLTGHNEQFF
TGTGCCAGCAGCTTGACAGGCCACAATGAGCAGTTCTTC
>-|TRBV29-1|TRBJ1-2|-
CSVPRATEGDGYTF
TGCAGCGTTCCGCGTGCAACCGAGGGGGATGGCTACACCTTC
>-|TRBV28|TRBJ2-2|-
CASSLSTPLGGELFF
TGTGCCAGCAGTTTATCCACCCCTCTCGGCGGGGAGCTGTTTTTT
>-|TRBV6-4|TRBJ2-5|TRBD2
CASSRTSGNQETQYF
TGTGCCAGCAGTCGGACTAGCGGCAACCAAGAGACCCAGTACTTC